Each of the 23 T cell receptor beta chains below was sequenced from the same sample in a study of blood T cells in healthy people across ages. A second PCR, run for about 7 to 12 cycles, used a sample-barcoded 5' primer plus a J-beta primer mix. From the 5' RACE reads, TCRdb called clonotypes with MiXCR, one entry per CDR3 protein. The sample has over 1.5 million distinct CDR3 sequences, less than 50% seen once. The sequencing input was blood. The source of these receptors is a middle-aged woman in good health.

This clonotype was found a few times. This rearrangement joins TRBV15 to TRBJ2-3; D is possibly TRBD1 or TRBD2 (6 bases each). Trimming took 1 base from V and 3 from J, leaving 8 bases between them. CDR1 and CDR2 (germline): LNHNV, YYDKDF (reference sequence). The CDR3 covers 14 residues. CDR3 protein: CATSRAGATDTQYF. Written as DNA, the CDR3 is TGTGCCACCAGCAGAGCGGGGGCTACAGATACGCAGTATTTT.

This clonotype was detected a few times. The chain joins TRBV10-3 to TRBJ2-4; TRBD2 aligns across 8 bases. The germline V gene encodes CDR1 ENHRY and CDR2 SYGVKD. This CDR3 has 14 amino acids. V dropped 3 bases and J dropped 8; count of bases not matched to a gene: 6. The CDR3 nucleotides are TGTGCCATCAGTGAAACCGGGACTAGACACATTCAGTACTTC. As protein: CAISETGTRHIQYF.

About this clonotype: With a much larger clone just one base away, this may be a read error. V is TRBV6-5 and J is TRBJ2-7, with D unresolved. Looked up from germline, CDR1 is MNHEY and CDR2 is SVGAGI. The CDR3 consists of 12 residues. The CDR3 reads CASSPGYYEEYF. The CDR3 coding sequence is TGTGCCAGCAGTCCTGGATATTACGAGGAGTACTTC.

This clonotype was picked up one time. CDR3 sequence reads: CASSDHWTSPTQYF. In DNA form, the CDR3 reads TGTGCCAGCAGCGATCACTGGACTAGCCCCACGCAGTATTTT. V usage is TRBV6-4 and J usage is TRBJ2-3; TRBD2 matches 8 bases. Trimming took 6 bases from V and 9 from J; bases not matched to a gene: 11. Germline CDR1 and CDR2: MRHNA and SNTAGT. This CDR3 has 14 amino acids.

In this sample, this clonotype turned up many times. CDR3 coding DNA: TGCAGCGTTGACCTAGCGGGGTTGGGGACCCAGTACTTC. This encodes CSVDLAGLGTQYF. The rearrangement uses TRBV29-1 and TRBJ2-5, with TRBD2 matching over 9 bases. J gave up 7 bases and V 3 bases, and 6 bases lay outside the gene matches. CDR1 SQVTM and CDR2 ANQGSEA come from the germline V gene. This CDR3 has 13 amino acids.

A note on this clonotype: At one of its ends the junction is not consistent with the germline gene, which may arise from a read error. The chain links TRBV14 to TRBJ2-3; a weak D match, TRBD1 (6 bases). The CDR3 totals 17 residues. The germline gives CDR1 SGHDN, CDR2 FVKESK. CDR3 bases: TGTGCCGGCAGCCAAACCCAGGGGTATAGAAACACAGATACGCAGTATTTT. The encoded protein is CAGSQTQGYRNTDTQYF.

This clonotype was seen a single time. In nucleotides, the CDR3 is TGTGCCAGCAGCTTGGAACTTGAGGAGCTGTTTTTT. Translation: CASSLELEELFF. The chain uses TRBV5-6 and TRBJ2-2; D is unclear. The V gene's germline CDR1 is SGHDT and CDR2 YYEEEE. The CDR3 covers 12 residues. Trimming shortened V by 0 bases and J by 10 bases, and 7 bases separated the two germline ends.

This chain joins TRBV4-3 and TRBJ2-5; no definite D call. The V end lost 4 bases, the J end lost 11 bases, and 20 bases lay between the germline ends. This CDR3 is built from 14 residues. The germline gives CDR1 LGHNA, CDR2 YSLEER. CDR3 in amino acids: CASSRVYGSHEQYF. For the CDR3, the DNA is TGCGCCAGCAGCCGCGTTTACGGGTCTCATGAGCAGTACTTC.

In DNA, the CDR3 is TGCAGCGTCGCGCACAGGGAGACAGATACGCAGTATTTT. Protein product: CSVAHRETDTQYF. The chain links TRBV29-1 to TRBJ2-3; a weak D match, TRBD1 (6 bases). Trimming took 6 bases from V and 3 from J, leaving 13 bases between them. Per the germline V gene, CDR1 is SQVTM and CDR2 is ANQGSEA. CDR3 length equals 13 residues.

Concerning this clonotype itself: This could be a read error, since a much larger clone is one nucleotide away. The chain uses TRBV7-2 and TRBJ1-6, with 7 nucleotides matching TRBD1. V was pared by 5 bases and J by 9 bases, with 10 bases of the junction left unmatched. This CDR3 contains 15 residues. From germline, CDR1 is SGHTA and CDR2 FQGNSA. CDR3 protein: CASSPGAGGGSPLHF. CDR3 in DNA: TGTGCCAGCAGCCCAGGGGCAGGGGGAGGTTCACCCCTCCACTTT. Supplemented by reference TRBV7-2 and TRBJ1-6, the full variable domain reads GAGVSQSPSNKVTEKGKDVELRCDPISGHTALYWYRQSLGQGLEFLIYFQGNSAPDKSGLPSDRFSAERTGGSVSTLTIQRTQQEDSAVYLCASSPGAGGGSPLHFGNGTRLTVT.

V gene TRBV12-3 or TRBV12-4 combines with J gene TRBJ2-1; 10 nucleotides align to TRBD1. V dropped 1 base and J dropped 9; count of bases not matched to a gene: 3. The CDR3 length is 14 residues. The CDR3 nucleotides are TGTGCCAGCAGTTTAGGGGGACAGGGGATTGAGCAGTTCTTC. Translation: CASSLGGQGIEQFF.

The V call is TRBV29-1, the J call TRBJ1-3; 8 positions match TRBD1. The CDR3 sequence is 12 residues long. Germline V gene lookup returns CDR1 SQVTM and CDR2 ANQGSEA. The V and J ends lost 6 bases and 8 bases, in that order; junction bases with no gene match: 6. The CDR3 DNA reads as TGCAGCGTCCGGACAGGGTTCGACACCATATATTTT. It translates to CSVRTGFDTIYF.

The CDR3 DNA follows: TGCGCCAGCAGCCACGGACGGGGCCCGGATTCACCCCTCCACTTT. This gives the protein CASSHGRGPDSPLHF. The J gene is TRBJ1-6, the V gene TRBV4-3; perhaps TRBD1 as D (5 bases). Trimming left V 3 bases short and J 8 bases short, with 14 bases between. Germline V gene data show CDR1 as LGHNA and CDR2 as YSLEER. This CDR3 has 15 residues.

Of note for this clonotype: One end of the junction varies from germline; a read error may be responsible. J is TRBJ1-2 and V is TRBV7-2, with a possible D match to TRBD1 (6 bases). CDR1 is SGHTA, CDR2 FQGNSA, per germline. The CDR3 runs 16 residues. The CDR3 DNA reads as TGTGCCAGCAGCCCTCAAGTGGGGGGCGAAAACTATGGCTGCACCTTC. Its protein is CASSPQVGGENYGCTF.

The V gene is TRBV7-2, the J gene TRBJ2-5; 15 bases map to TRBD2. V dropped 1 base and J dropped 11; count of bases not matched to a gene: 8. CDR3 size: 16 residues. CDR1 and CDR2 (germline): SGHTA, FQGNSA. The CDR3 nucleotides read TGTGCCAGCAGCTTAGGGACTAGCGGGGGGGTAGGTGAGCAGTACTTC. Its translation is CASSLGTSGGVGEQYF.

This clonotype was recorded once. The CDR3 nucleotides read TGTGCCATCAGTGAGTCCACTAGCAGGACCCAGTACTTC. Residues: CAISESTSRTQYF. This chain uses TRBV10-3 with TRBJ2-7, with D possibly TRBD2 on 6 matching bases. The end of the DNA fits TRBJ2-5 better, so the J call may be wrong. In germline, CDR1 is ENHRY, CDR2 SYGVKD. The CDR3 consists of 13 residues.

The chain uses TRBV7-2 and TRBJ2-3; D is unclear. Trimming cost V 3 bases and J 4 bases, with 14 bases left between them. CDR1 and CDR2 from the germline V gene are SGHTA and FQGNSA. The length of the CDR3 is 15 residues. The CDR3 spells CASSLELLVADTQYF. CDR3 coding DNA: TGTGCCAGCAGCTTGGAGTTACTTGTCGCAGATACGCAGTATTTT.

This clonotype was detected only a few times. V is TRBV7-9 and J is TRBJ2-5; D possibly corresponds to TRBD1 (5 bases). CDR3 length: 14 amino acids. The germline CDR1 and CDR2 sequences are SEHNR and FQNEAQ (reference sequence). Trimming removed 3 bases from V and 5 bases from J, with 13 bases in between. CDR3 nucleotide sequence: TGTGCCAGCAGCTTCGTAGGGGTTCGGGAGACCCAGTACTTC. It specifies CASSFVGVRETQYF.

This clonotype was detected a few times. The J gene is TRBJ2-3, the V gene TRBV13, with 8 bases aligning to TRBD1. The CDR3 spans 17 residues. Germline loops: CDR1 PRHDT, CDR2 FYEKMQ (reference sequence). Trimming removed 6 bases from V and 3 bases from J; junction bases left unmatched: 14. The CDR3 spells CASRPNQGAHWTDTQYF. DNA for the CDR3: TGTGCCAGCAGACCCAATCAGGGGGCTCATTGGACAGATACGCAGTATTTT.

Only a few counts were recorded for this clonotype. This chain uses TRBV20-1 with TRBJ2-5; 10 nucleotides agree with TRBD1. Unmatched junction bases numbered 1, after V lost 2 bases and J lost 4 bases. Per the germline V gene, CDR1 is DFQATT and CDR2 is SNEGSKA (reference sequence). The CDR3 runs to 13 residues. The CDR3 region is CSARRQGAETQYF. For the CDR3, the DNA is TGCAGTGCTAGAAGACAGGGGGCAGAGACCCAGTACTTC.

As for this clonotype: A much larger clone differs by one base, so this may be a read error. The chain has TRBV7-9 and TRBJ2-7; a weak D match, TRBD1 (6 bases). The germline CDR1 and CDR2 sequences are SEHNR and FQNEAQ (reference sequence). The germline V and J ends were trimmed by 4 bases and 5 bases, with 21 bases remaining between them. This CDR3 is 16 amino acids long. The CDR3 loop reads CASSSQGRAVLNEQYF. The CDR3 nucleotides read TGTGCCAGCAGCTCACAGGGACGAGCGGTTCTGAACGAGCAGTACTTC. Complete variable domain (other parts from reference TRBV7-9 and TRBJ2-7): DTGVSQNPRHKITKRGQNVTFRCDPISEHNRLYWYRQTLGQGPEFLTYFQNEAQLEKSRLLSDRFSAERPKGSFSTLEIQRTEQGDSAMYLCASSSQGRAVLNEQYFGPGTRLTVT.

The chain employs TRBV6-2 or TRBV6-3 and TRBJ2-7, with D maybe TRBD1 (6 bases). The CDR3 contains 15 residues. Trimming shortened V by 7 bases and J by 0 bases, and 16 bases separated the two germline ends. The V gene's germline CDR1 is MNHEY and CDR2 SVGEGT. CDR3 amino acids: CASKRQASTSYEQYF. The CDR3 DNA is TGTGCCAGCAAGAGACAGGCCTCTACCTCCTACGAGCAGTACTTC.

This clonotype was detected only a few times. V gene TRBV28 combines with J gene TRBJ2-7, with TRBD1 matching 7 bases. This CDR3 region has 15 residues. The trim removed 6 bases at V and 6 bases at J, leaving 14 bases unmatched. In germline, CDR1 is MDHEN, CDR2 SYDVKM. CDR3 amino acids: CASSRTTGTPVEQYF. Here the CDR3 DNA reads TGTGCCAGCAGCCGAACGACAGGGACCCCCGTCGAGCAGTACTTC.